The 30 T cell receptor beta chains given below trace back to one sample, sequenced in a study of patients and donors after allogeneic stem cell transplantation (dated by TCRdb to 2020 to 2022). Receptor amplification or capture employed RT-PCR. Sequencing took place on a NextSeq 550. TCRdb passed the public sequencing reads through fastp at Q25 and MiXCR, retaining productive beta sequences. For every CDR3 protein sequence, its rows merge into one entry that carries the most common genes and DNA. The sample yields about 960,000 distinct CDR3 sequences; roughly 17% were counted once. The ten largest clonotypes hold around 6% of the sample. Sequenced input: blood, either unsorted or a sorted T cell fraction (not recorded which). These receptors originate from a human donor who was either an allogeneic HSCT recipient or a stem cell or donor lymphocyte infusion donor (not recorded which). It is not recorded whose cells these are; they may come from a transplant donor.

A remark on this clonotype: Sequence at one end of the junction differs from germline and may be a read error. This chain joins TRBV12-3 or TRBV12-4 and TRBJ1-2; 11 nucleotides match TRBD1. The length of the CDR3 is 11 residues. The CDR3 DNA follows: TGTGCCAGCAGTTCCGGGACAGGGGGGGACTTC. Translation gives CASSSGTGGDF.

This clonotype was seen only a few times. The chain joins TRBV2 to TRBJ2-1, with 7 bases that match TRBD1. The CDR3 is 15 residues long. CDR1 is SNHLY, CDR2 FYNNEI, per germline. With 1 base clipped from V and 6 bases from J, the junction kept 6 bases outside the gene matches. The CDR3 bases are TGTGCCAGCAGTGAAGGAGCCAGGGGGTTCAATGAGCAGTTCTTC. Its translation: CASSEGARGFNEQFF.

CDR3 bases: TGCAGCGGGGGACAGGCCGAATATGGCTACACCTTC. Translated, it gives CSGGQAEYGYTF. The chain is built from TRBV29-1 and TRBJ1-2; TRBD1 matches at 8 bases. The CDR3 contains 12 residues. V trimming: 7 bases; J trimming: 5 bases; junction bases outside the gene matches: 6. CDR1 SQVTM and CDR2 ANQGSEA come from the germline V gene.

At least ten counts were recorded for this clonotype. In DNA form, the CDR3 reads TGCAGCGCCTCCGGGACTAGCACAGATACGCAGTATTTT. Amino acid sequence: CSASGTSTDTQYF. The gene calls are TRBV29-1 and TRBJ2-3, with D possibly being TRBD2 (6 bases). The CDR3 extends over 13 amino acids. In germline, CDR1 is SQVTM, CDR2 ANQGSEA. Trimming took 7 bases from V and 0 from J, leaving 11 bases between them.

This clonotype was observed a few times. The rearrangement joins TRBV20-1 to TRBJ1-1, with a possible D match to TRBD1 (5 bases). CDR1 is DFQATT, CDR2 SNEGSKA, per germline (reference sequence). Trimming removed 0 bases from V and 6 bases from J, with 14 bases in between. The length of the CDR3 is 14 residues. The CDR3 reads CSARDPDGGAEAFF. The CDR3 bases are TGCAGTGCTAGAGATCCCGACGGGGGGGCTGAAGCTTTCTTT.

This chain uses TRBV5-1 with TRBJ2-6; tentatively, D is TRBD2 (5 bases). The CDR3 length is 18 residues. Germline V CDR1 and CDR2: SGHRS, YFSETQ. Trimming took off 4 bases at V and 0 bases at J, with 17 bases between the two ends. CDR3 loop: CASSNQVGEGSGANVLTF. The CDR3 DNA is TGCGCCAGCAGCAACCAGGTCGGGGAAGGCTCTGGGGCCAACGTCCTGACTTTC.

This clonotype was counted only a few times. The V and J genes are TRBV11-2 and TRBJ2-3; possible D gene TRBD2, 5 bases. Germline assignment: CDR1 SGHAT and CDR2 FQNNGV. The CDR3 is 14 residues long. V lost 4 bases and J 2 bases, leaving 10 bases between the germline ends. The CDR3: CASSSYGDTDTQYF. CDR3 DNA sequence: TGTGCCAGCAGCTCTTACGGGGACACAGATACGCAGTATTTT.

The rearrangement uses TRBV4-3 and TRBJ1-2; D is undetermined. The CDR3 contains 15 residues. Trimming removed 0 bases from V and 8 bases from J, with 16 bases in between. The germline CDR1 and CDR2 sequences are LGHNA and YSLEER. The CDR3 DNA reads as TGCGCCAGCAGCCAAGATGAGGCAATGGGTCGGGGCTACACCTTC. Amino acids: CASSQDEAMGRGYTF.

This clonotype showed up just once. This chain uses TRBV3-1 with TRBJ2-2; D not resolved. Trimming took off 8 bases at V and 0 bases at J, with 16 bases between the two ends. This CDR3 region has 16 residues. Germline CDR1 and CDR2: LGHDT and YNNKEL (reference sequence). Here the CDR3 reads CASSLTDKANTGELFF. In nucleotides, the CDR3 is TGTGCCAGCTCCTTAACTGACAAAGCGAACACCGGGGAGCTGTTTTTT.

This clonotype was counted between two and nine times. This rearrangement joins TRBV12-3 or TRBV12-4 to TRBJ1-3; TRBD1 aligns across 8 bases. With V trimmed by 6 bases and J by 2 bases, 6 bases remained unmatched. There are 15 residues in the CDR3. DNA of the CDR3: TGTGCCAGCAGCCCAGGGGGCGCGGCTGGAAACACCATATATTTT. This sequence encodes CASSPGGAAGNTIYF.

CDR3 amino acids: CATSQDRVNGYTF. DNA for the CDR3: TGTGCCACCAGTCAAGACAGGGTCAACGGCTACACCTTC. This chain uses TRBV24-1 with TRBJ1-2; 7 nucleotides align to TRBD1. V lost 6 bases, J lost 8 bases, and 8 bases stayed unmatched. This CDR3 contains 13 residues. CDR1 is KGHDR and CDR2 is SFDVKD in the germline V gene.

The gene calls are TRBV6-1 and TRBJ2-1; TRBD2 matches at 10 bases. This CDR3 region has 16 residues. The V gene end was trimmed by 6 bases and the J gene end by 4 bases; junction bases not matched to a gene: 9. Looked up from germline, CDR1 is MNHNS and CDR2 is SASEGT. The CDR3 region has the DNA TGTGCCAGCAGCCCGGTTGGGACTAGCGCATACAATGAGCAGTTCTTC. It specifies CASSPVGTSAYNEQFF.

The CDR3 is CSASDRRGNTEAFF. The CDR3 DNA is TGCAGTGCTAGCGACCGAAGGGGGAACACTGAAGCTTTCTTT. V and J are TRBV20-1 and TRBJ1-1; a possible D gene is TRBD1 (5 bases). V lost 3 bases and J 1 base, leaving 12 bases between the germline ends. Germline loops: CDR1 DFQATT, CDR2 SNEGSKA (reference sequence). The CDR3 covers 14 residues.

V gene TRBV7-3 combines with J gene TRBJ1-1; no clear D. The germline V and J ends were trimmed by 6 bases and 0 bases, with 14 bases remaining between them. Germline V lookup: CDR1 SGHTA, CDR2 FQGTGA. CDR3 length: 15 residues. CDR3 protein: CASSLGGRMNTEAFF. The DNA of the CDR3 is TGTGCCAGCAGTCTGGGCGGTAGGATGAACACTGAAGCTTTCTTT.

This clonotype was counted between two and nine times. Written as DNA, the CDR3 is TGCAGTGCCAACCGGGACACCATTTTAGCCAAAAACATTCAGTACTTC. This translates into CSANRDTILAKNIQYF. The chain carries TRBV20-1 and TRBJ2-4; D is possibly TRBD1 (6 bases). Germline V gives CDR1 DFQATT, CDR2 SNEGSKA (reference sequence). The ends were cut back, 6 bases at V and 0 bases at J, with 18 bases in the middle. The CDR3 has 16 residues.

The J gene is TRBJ1-2, the V gene TRBV12-3 or TRBV12-4, with D unclear. V was shortened by 4 bases and J by 0 bases, with 12 bases between the two germline ends. The CDR3 is 15 amino acids. In nucleotides, the CDR3 is TGTGCCAGCAGTTCGGAAGGGAGGCCTAACTATGGCTACACCTTC. It encodes CASSSEGRPNYGYTF.

This clonotype was counted only a few times. The chain employs TRBV2 and TRBJ2-7, with D perhaps given as TRBD1 or TRBD2 (5 bases each). This CDR3 spans 16 amino acids. V lost 2 bases and J lost 4, with 18 bases in between. Germline CDR1 and CDR2: SNHLY and FYNNEI. This CDR3 reads CASSETFSGRIYEQYF. CDR3 in DNA: TGTGCCAGCAGTGAAACGTTCTCGGGGCGGATTTACGAGCAGTACTTC.

The rearrangement joins TRBV25-1 to TRBJ2-3, with D possibly called TRBD1 or TRBD2 (5 bases each). CDR3 size: 13 residues. Per the germline V gene, CDR1 is MGHDK and CDR2 is SYGVNS. Between the trimmed V and J ends, which lost 9 bases and 2 bases, there was a span of 12 bases. CDR3 nucleotide sequence: TGTGCCAGGCAGGGACGAGCCACAGATACGCAGTATTTT. Encoded protein: CARQGRATDTQYF.

In its sample, this clonotype was seen a few times. This chain links TRBV10-2 with TRBJ1-5; weak D call: TRBD1 (5 bases). Germline loops: CDR1 WSHSY, CDR2 SAAADI. This CDR3 region has 16 residues. V was trimmed by 7 bases and J by 7 bases, leaving 23 bases between them. The DNA for the CDR3 is TGCGCCAGCAACGAAGACCGACTTGGGGGAGAACAGCCCCAGCATTTT. Its translation is CASNEDRLGGEQPQHF.

The chain recombines TRBV19 with TRBJ2-1; TRBD2 matches at 10 bases. Per the germline V gene, CDR1 is LNHDA and CDR2 is SQIVND (reference sequence). With 8 bases clipped from V and 0 bases from J, the junction kept 10 bases outside the gene matches. The CDR3 length is 17 residues. This CDR3 is CASGDQLAGFSYNEQFF. CDR3 sequence (DNA): TGTGCCAGTGGAGACCAACTAGCGGGGTTCTCCTACAATGAGCAGTTCTTC. The variable domain in full, completed from reference TRBV19 and TRBJ2-1, reads DGGITQSPKYLFRKEGQNVTLSCEQNLNHDAMYWYRQDPGQGLRLIYYSQIVNDFQKGDIAEGYSVSREKKESFPLTVTSAQKNPTAFYLCASGDQLAGFSYNEQFFGPGTRLTVL.

The V gene is TRBV2, the J gene TRBJ2-7; the D gene is possibly TRBD1 (5 bases). The CDR3 totals 14 residues. Germline V gene data show CDR1 as SNHLY and CDR2 as FYNNEI. The V gene lost 1 base and the J gene lost 4 bases, with 11 bases spanning the gap. The CDR3 nucleotides read TGTGCCAGCAGTGAAGTGTCAGGGATATACGAGCAGTACTTC. This codes for CASSEVSGIYEQYF.

This clonotype was seen more than once but under ten times. The chain combines TRBV6-2 or TRBV6-3 with TRBJ1-1; no definite D call. The V end was cut by 4 bases, the J end by 5 bases, with 11 bases between. Germline assignment: CDR1 MNHEY and CDR2 SVGEGT. The CDR3 runs 13 residues. CDR3 loop: CASSLATGTEAFF. CDR3 bases: TGTGCCAGCAGTTTGGCAACGGGGACTGAAGCTTTCTTT.

This clonotype was seen a handful of times. V and J are TRBV7-9 and TRBJ2-1; D gene ambiguous. Trimming removed 2 bases from V and 8 bases from J, with 10 bases in between. The CDR3 has 13 residues. CDR1 and CDR2 from the germline V gene are SEHNR and FQNEAQ (reference sequence). CDR3 region: CASSLIGMDEQFF. CDR3 in DNA: TGTGCCAGCAGCTTAATAGGGATGGATGAGCAGTTCTTC.

This clonotype has more than one count but fewer than ten. The gene calls are TRBV24-1 and TRBJ2-3; 8 bases line up with TRBD1. The trim removed 9 bases at V and 8 bases at J, leaving 3 bases unmatched. CDR1 and CDR2 (germline): KGHDR, SFDVKD. This CDR3 comprises 11 residues. Here the CDR3 DNA reads TGTGCCACCGGACAGGGCGGTACGCAGTATTTT. Translation gives CATGQGGTQYF.

This clonotype was seen a handful of times. One junction end disagrees with the germline gene, perhaps due to a read error. The chain is built from TRBV7-9 and TRBJ1-1; 7 bases align to TRBD1. The length of the CDR3 is 14 residues. CDR1 is SEHNR and CDR2 is FQNEAQ in the germline V gene (reference sequence). The chain's CDR3 is CASSLTGSNSEAFF. The CDR3 DNA sequence: TGTGCCAGCAGCTTGACAGGGTCGAACTCTGAAGCTTTCTTT.

The gene calls are TRBV7-9 and TRBJ2-1; TRBD2 aligns across 12 bases. V was clipped by 11 bases and J by 9 bases; unmatched bases: 8. Per germline, CDR1 SEHNR and CDR2 FQNEAQ (reference sequence). This CDR3 spans 13 amino acids. The CDR3 spells CASETSGSGEQFF. CDR3 bases: TGTGCCTCTGAGACTAGCGGGAGCGGTGAGCAGTTCTTC.

V and J are TRBV5-6 and TRBJ2-3; D is tentatively TRBD1 or TRBD2 (5 bases each). CDR3 size: 15 residues. Germline CDR1 and CDR2: SGHDT and YYEEEE. V was trimmed by 4 bases and J by 4 bases, leaving 16 bases between them. The CDR3 here is CASSPGTRGADTQYF. Written as DNA, the CDR3 is TGTGCCAGCAGCCCCGGGACGAGGGGCGCAGATACGCAGTATTTT. Complete variable domain (other parts from reference TRBV5-6 and TRBJ2-3): DAGVTQSPTHLIKTRGQQVTLRCSPKSGHDTVSWYQQALGQGPQFIFQYYEEEERQRGNFPDRFSGHQFPNYSSELNVNALLLGDSALYLCASSPGTRGADTQYFGPGTRLTVL.

In its sample, this clonotype was seen a few times. This chain connects TRBV11-2 to TRBJ2-2; D might be TRBD2 (6 bases). Germline V gene sequence: CDR1 SGHAT, CDR2 FQNNGV. This CDR3 spans 15 amino acids. Between the trimmed V and J ends, which lost 5 bases and 3 bases, there was a span of 13 bases. DNA of the CDR3: TGTGCCAGCAGCGTTGTGGGGGGTTACACCGGGGAGCTGTTTTTT. It encodes CASSVVGGYTGELFF.

This clonotype has more than one count but fewer than ten. This rearrangement joins TRBV29-1 to TRBJ2-7, with D maybe TRBD2 (6 bases). The CDR3 totals 14 residues. V gave up 3 bases and J gave up 2 bases, with 14 bases separating them. The germline V gene has CDR1 SQVTM and CDR2 ANQGSEA. In DNA, the CDR3 is TGCAGCGTTGACGGGAGTGAGGGTACCTACGAGCAGTACTTC. Amino acid sequence: CSVDGSEGTYEQYF.

This clonotype has more than one count but fewer than ten. V and J are TRBV20-1 and TRBJ1-3; D is possibly TRBD1 (5 bases). The CDR3 covers 18 residues. The V end lost 0 bases, the J end lost 0 bases, and 18 bases lay between the germline ends. Germline V gene data show CDR1 as DFQATT and CDR2 as SNEGSKA (reference sequence). CDR3 in amino acids: CSARDSEGRDYSGNTIYF. The DNA of the CDR3 is TGCAGTGCTAGAGATTCGGAGGGAAGGGACTACTCTGGAAACACCATATATTTT.